What follows is one T cell receptor beta chain and its context. This clonotype has more than one count but fewer than ten. It has no known antigen specificity. The record has no base qualities; no much larger clone is one base away. This entry comes from a study of response to subunit inactivated influenza vaccine (dated 2018 in TCRdb). Describing the broader study: Deep quantitative profiling of the T cell receptor repertoire was used in the study to follow responses to a trivalent subunit inactivated influenza vaccine. General findings and caveats noted by the study authors: The authors suggested that each seasonal influenza vaccination may recruit only a limited number of new T cells.

Per the germline V gene (reference sequence), SGHKS is the CDR1 and YYEKEE is the CDR2. Reading from cysteine to phenylalanine, the CDR3 counts 15 amino acids. CDR3 DNA only is kept here, 45 bases in frame from base 1. Unmatched junction bases come to 10, with V trimmed by 4 bases and J by 3 bases. Receptor amplification or capture employed RT-PCR. Sequenced using an Illumina HiSeq 2500. TCRdb reanalyzed the raw reads on its own, using fastp at Q25 for trimming and MiXCR for clone calling, and kept in-frame beta chains. Each record represents a unique CDR3 protein, reported with the most common genes and DNA among its rows. In this sample the table shows hundreds of thousands of distinct CDR3 sequences, approximately 17% of which occur a single time. The biggest ten clones account for approximately 10% of the sample.

The sample consisted of PBMCs from blood, taken approximately 5 days after vaccination. The TCR originated in a man over 45 who received an inactivated influenza vaccine. Donor details come from another sample of the same person, matched by shared clones. The sequence joins TRBV5-5 to TRBJ2-7; 7 middle bases align to TRBD1. The CDR3 corresponds to CASSRWEQGLYEQYF. The DNA is TGTGCCAGCAGCCGATGGGAACAGGGGCTCTACGAGCAGTACTTC.